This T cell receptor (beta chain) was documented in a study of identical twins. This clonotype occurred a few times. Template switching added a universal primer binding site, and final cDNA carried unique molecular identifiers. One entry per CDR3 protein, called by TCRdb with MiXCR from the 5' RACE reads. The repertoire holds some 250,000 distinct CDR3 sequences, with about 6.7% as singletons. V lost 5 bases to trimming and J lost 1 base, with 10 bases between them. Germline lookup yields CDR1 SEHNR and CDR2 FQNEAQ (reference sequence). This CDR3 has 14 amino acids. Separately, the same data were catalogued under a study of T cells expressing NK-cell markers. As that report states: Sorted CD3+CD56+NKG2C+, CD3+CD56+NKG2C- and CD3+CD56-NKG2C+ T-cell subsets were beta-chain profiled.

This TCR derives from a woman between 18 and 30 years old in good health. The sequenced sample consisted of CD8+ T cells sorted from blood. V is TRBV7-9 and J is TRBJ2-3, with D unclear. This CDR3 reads CASSPPTGTDTQYF. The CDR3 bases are TGTGCCAGCAGCCCCCCGACTGGCACAGATACGCAGTATTTT.